Below, 20 T cell receptor beta chains from the same sample are listed, as sequenced in a study of blood T cell repertoires in COVID-19. Measured with immunoSEQ multiplex PCR; TCRdb has only the in-frame clones, and not every one. The sample holds more than 45,000 clones, about 87% seen once. Sequencing input: peripheral blood. The receptor set was obtained from a man in his sixties with acute or convalescent COVID-19.

The gene calls are TRBV3-1 (or the pseudogene TRBV3-2) and TRBJ2-2; D is possibly TRBD2 (6 bases). CDR1 and CDR2 (germline): LGHDT, YNNKEL (reference sequence). The CDR3 length is 14 residues. V lost 2 bases and J lost 5, with 9 bases in between. The CDR3 DNA reads as TGTGCCAGCAGCCAATCGCGGGGAACCGGGGAGCTGTTTTTT. It codes for CASSQSRGTGELFF.

The chain couples TRBV19 to TRBJ2-5, with a possible D match to TRBD2 (5 bases). The CDR3 extends over 14 amino acids. CDR1 and CDR2 (germline): LNHDA, SQIVND (reference sequence). V was cut by 6 bases and J by 7 bases, with 18 bases left in between. The CDR3 bases are TGTGCCAGTAGATCGGGATCGGGCTTAGCGACCCAGTACTTC. This codes for CASRSGSGLATQYF.

The chain joins TRBV6-5 to TRBJ1-3, with 7 bases that match TRBD1. Trimming at V came to 0 bases and at J to 3 bases, leaving 5 bases not matched to a gene. Germline V gene sequence: CDR1 MNHEY, CDR2 SVGAGI. The CDR3 has 16 amino acids. The CDR3 reads CASSYSTAGGGNTIYF. The CDR3 nucleotides are TGTGCCAGCAGTTACTCGACGGCAGGGGGTGGAAACACCATATATTTT.

The chain is built from TRBV30 and TRBJ1-2; possible D gene TRBD1, 5 bases. The germline V gene has CDR1 GTSNPN and CDR2 SVGIG (reference sequence). V lost 0 bases to trimming and J lost 4 bases, with 12 bases between them. CDR3 length: 14 residues. The CDR3, as DNA: TGTGCCTGGAGTGTACAGGCAGGGCGCTATGGCTACACCTTC. Translation: CAWSVQAGRYGYTF. Complete variable domain (other parts from reference TRBV30 and TRBJ1-2): SQTIHQWPATLVQPVGSPLSLECTVEGTSNPNLYWYRQAAGRGLQLLFYSVGIGQISSEVPQNLSASRPQDRQFILSSKKLLLSDSGFYLCAWSVQAGRYGYTFGSGTRLTVV.

The chain employs TRBV4-1 and TRBJ2-1, with 13 positions matching TRBD2. This CDR3 contains 20 residues. Looked up from germline, CDR1 is MGHRA and CDR2 is YSYEKL. The V and J ends lost 1 base and 4 bases, in that order; junction bases with no gene match: 13. This chain's CDR3 is CASSQAQGLAGAKEYNEQFF. The CDR3 coding sequence is TGCGCCAGCAGCCAAGCGCAAGGACTAGCGGGGGCCAAGGAATACAATGAGCAGTTCTTC.

The rearrangement links TRBV5-1 to TRBJ1-1, with TRBD1 as a possible D gene (6 bases). V shed 4 bases and J shed 6 bases, with 16 bases lying between them. CDR1 is SGHRS and CDR2 is YFSETQ in the germline V gene. This CDR3 is 14 amino acids long. The CDR3 spells CASSPTLGGAEAFF. DNA of the CDR3: TGCGCCAGCAGCCCAACTCTAGGGGGGGCTGAAGCTTTCTTT.

This chain uses TRBV5-1 with TRBJ2-2, with TRBD1 as a possible D gene (5 bases). Germline CDR1 SGHRS, CDR2 YFSETQ. The CDR3 extends over 13 amino acids. The V end lost 0 bases, the J end lost 6 bases, and 6 bases lay between the germline ends. The CDR3 DNA sequence: TGCGCCAGCAGCTTGGGACAGCCCGGGGAGCTGTTTTTT. Translated: CASSLGQPGELFF.

J is TRBJ2-7 and V is TRBV6-2 or TRBV6-3; D is unresolved. V lost 5 bases, J lost 4 bases, and 24 bases lay in between. The CDR3 runs to 17 residues. In germline, CDR1 is MNHEY, CDR2 SVGEGT. This CDR3 is CASSRPADGAKLYEQYF. CDR3 nucleotides: TGTGCCAGCAGTCGCCCTGCCGACGGAGCCAAACTTTACGAGCAGTACTTC.

The rearrangement joins TRBV27 to TRBJ1-5; D call uncertain. V lost 6 bases, J lost 0 bases, and 18 bases lay in between. There are 17 residues in the CDR3. Germline CDR1 reads MNHEY; CDR2 reads SMNVEV (reference sequence). Here the CDR3 DNA reads TGTGCCAGCAGACTAGTGGAGGGTAAGGTTAGCAATCAGCCCCAGCATTTT. It codes for CASRLVEGKVSNQPQHF.

This chain links TRBV4-3 with TRBJ1-3; tentatively, D is TRBD1 (5 bases). In germline, CDR1 is LGHNA, CDR2 YSLEER. CDR3 length: 14 amino acids. Trimming left V 0 bases short and J 5 bases short, with 8 bases between. CDR3 in amino acids: CASSQDQGRNTIYF. The CDR3 region has the DNA TGCGCCAGCAGCCAAGATCAGGGTAGAAACACCATATATTTT.

This clone was picked up a small number of times. J is TRBJ1-1 and V is TRBV11-2, with unresolved D. Germline V gene lookup returns CDR1 SGHAT and CDR2 FQNNGV. The germline V and J ends were trimmed by 5 bases and 1 base, with 11 bases remaining between them. This CDR3 contains 14 residues. The CDR3 DNA is TGTGCCAGCAGCCCCGAGAGGGCGAACACTGAAGCTTTCTTT. Translated, it gives CASSPERANTEAFF.

The chain carries TRBV5-4 and TRBJ2-3; TRBD2 aligns across 13 bases. The CDR3 extends over 16 amino acids. Per the germline V gene, CDR1 is SGHNT and CDR2 is YYREEE (reference sequence). Unmatched junction bases numbered 8, after V lost 6 bases and J lost 4 bases. The CDR3 spells CASIGRTSGSADTQYF. The CDR3 DNA reads as TGTGCCAGCATCGGGAGGACTAGCGGGAGCGCAGATACGCAGTATTTT.

The chain is built from TRBV5-4 and TRBJ2-6, with 7 positions matching TRBD2. J was trimmed by 0 bases and V by 4 bases; bases with no gene match: 10. The CDR3 loop spans 18 amino acids. Germline loops: CDR1 SGHNT, CDR2 YYREEE (reference sequence). CDR3 nucleotides: TGTGCCAGCAGCCAGCGGGGAGGAGGGGTCTCTGGGGCCAACGTCCTGACTTTC. Translated: CASSQRGGGVSGANVLTF.

V and J are TRBV28 and TRBJ1-2; D ambiguous. CDR1 and CDR2 from the germline V gene are MDHEN and SYDVKM. The V gene lost 4 bases and the J gene lost 8 bases, with 11 bases spanning the gap. The CDR3 extends over 12 amino acids. The CDR3: CASSSSPGGYTF. The DNA for the CDR3 is TGTGCCAGCAGTTCTAGCCCGGGCGGCTACACCTTC.

The rearrangement links TRBV13 to TRBJ2-3; D is undetermined. Trimming pared 5 bases from V and 0 bases from J, leaving 24 bases between. The CDR3 sequence is 19 residues long. CDR1 and CDR2 from the germline V gene are PRHDT and FYEKMQ (reference sequence). The CDR3 loop is CASSHKTLAALLSTDTQYF. CDR3 nucleotides: TGTGCCAGCAGCCATAAGACCTTGGCGGCCCTACTTAGCACAGATACGCAGTATTTT.

The J gene is TRBJ1-5, the V gene TRBV3-1 (or the pseudogene TRBV3-2); D not certain. The germline V gene has CDR1 LGHDT and CDR2 YNNKEL (reference sequence). Trimming took 0 bases from V and 7 from J, leaving 10 bases between them. This CDR3 contains 14 residues. In nucleotides, the CDR3 is TGTGCCAGCAGCCAAGATGGGTCGGGGCAGCCCCAGCATTTT. This codes for CASSQDGSGQPQHF.

The chain employs TRBV7-2 and TRBJ2-7; D is perhaps TRBD1 (7 bases). The CDR3 has 14 amino acids. V lost 3 bases and J lost 7, with 16 bases in between. The germline V gene has CDR1 SGHTA and CDR2 FQGNSA. CDR3 protein: CASSFQGDGREQYF. CDR3 in DNA: TGTGCCAGCAGCTTCCAGGGGGATGGGAGGGAGCAGTACTTC.

The chain joins TRBV10-3 to TRBJ2-5; 8 nucleotides match TRBD1. This CDR3 contains 16 residues. Losses at the gene ends were 3 bases for V and 2 bases for J; bases not matched to a gene: 8. Per the germline V gene, CDR1 is ENHRY and CDR2 is SYGVKD. The CDR3 here is CAISDQLQGVQETQYF. The CDR3 DNA follows: TGTGCCATCAGTGACCAACTACAGGGGGTACAAGAGACCCAGTACTTC.

The chain employs TRBV9 and TRBJ1-2; D unclear. Germline V gene lookup returns CDR1 SGDLS and CDR2 YYNGEE. Trimming stripped 7 bases from V and 6 bases from J, with 22 bases between. This CDR3 has 15 amino acids. The chain's CDR3 is CASANPQYIYNGYTF. In nucleotides, the CDR3 is TGTGCCAGCGCCAACCCCCAATACATATACAATGGCTACACCTTC. Filled out from reference TRBV9 and TRBJ1-2, the complete variable domain reads DSGVTQTPKHLITATGQRVTLRCSPRSGDLSVYWYQQSLDQGLQFLIQYYNGEERAKGNILERFSAQQFPDLHSELNLSSLELGDSALYFCASANPQYIYNGYTFGSGTRLTVV.

V is TRBV6-1 and J is TRBJ2-2, with 7 bases that match TRBD2. This CDR3 is 16 amino acids long. CDR1 is MNHNS, CDR2 SASEGT, per germline. Trimming at V came to 3 bases and at J to 7 bases, leaving 11 bases not matched to a gene. CDR3 bases: TGTGCCAGCAGTGATATGCCGGGAGGTACCGGCGGGGAGCTGTTTTTT. Residues: CASSDMPGGTGGELFF.